This T cell receptor beta chain appears in the sequencing data of a study of T cell responses to AZD1222 COVID-19 vaccine. For the study at large: Pooling was applied to second doses at about 4 or about 12 weeks.

The CDR3 is 12 residues long. Germline V gene lookup returns CDR1 KGHSH and CDR2 LQKENI. V gave up 6 bases and J gave up 4 bases, with 10 bases separating them. Study-wide findings and caveats: Donors were mostly white British, more females; clonal diversity possibly underestimated. As reported, nearly half of all spike-specific TCRs target variant regions that are unmutated.

Sequencing used immunoSEQ multiplex PCR; TCRdb keeps in-frame clones, though not all of them. Seen here are around 160,000 clones, about 91% observed once, and the top ten hold approximately 1.5%. For this clone: Its specificity is unknown.

Specimen: peripheral blood, collected on day 0 of AZD1222 vaccination. The TCR was taken from an adult in good health. The gene calls are TRBV18 and TRBJ2-7; maybe TRBD1 (6 bases). The CDR3 region is CASSQTGYEQYF. CDR3 sequence (DNA): TGTGCCAGCTCGCAAACAGGGTACGAGCAGTACTTC. Filled out from reference TRBV18 and TRBJ2-7, the complete variable domain reads NAGVMQNPRHLVRRRGQEARLRCSPMKGHSHVYWYRQLPEEGLKFMVYLQKENIIDESGMPKERFSAEFPKEGPSILRIQQVVRGDSAAYFCASSQTGYEQYFGPGTRLTVT.